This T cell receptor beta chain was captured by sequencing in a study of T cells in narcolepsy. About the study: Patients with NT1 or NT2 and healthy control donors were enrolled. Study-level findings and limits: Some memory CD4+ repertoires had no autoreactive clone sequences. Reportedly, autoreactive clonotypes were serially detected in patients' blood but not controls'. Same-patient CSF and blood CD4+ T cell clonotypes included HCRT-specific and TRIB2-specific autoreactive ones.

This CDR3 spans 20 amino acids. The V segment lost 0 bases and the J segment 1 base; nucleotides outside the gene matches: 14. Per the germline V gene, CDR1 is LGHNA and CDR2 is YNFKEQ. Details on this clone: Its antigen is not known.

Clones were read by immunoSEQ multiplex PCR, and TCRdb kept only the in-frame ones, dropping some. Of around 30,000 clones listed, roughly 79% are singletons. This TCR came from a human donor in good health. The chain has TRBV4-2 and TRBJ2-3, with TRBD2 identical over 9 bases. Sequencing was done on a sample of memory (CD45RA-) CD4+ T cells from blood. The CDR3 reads CASSQDRGLRGRVGTDTQYF. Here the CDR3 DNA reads TGTGCCAGCAGCCAAGATAGGGGCCTTCGCGGGAGGGTGGGCACAGATACGCAGTATTTT.